Below, 8 T cell receptor beta chains from the same sample are listed, as sequenced in a study of identical twins. TCRdb processed the 5' RACE reads anew with MiXCR; each CDR3 protein has one entry. The sample records hundreds of thousands of distinct CDR3 sequences, about 12% being singletons. These same data were also listed under a study on yellow fever vaccine responses in identical twins.

The sequenced sample consisted of PBMCs. These receptors were collected from a woman aged 18-35 years in good health.

This clonotype has more than one count but fewer than ten. The V gene is TRBV25-1, the J gene TRBJ2-7; 8 positions match TRBD1. The CDR3 length is 14 residues. Per the germline V gene, CDR1 is MGHDK and CDR2 is SYGVNS. Unmatched junction bases numbered 5, after V lost 3 bases and J lost 4 bases. The chain's CDR3 is CASSETGVTYEQYF. In DNA, the CDR3 is TGTGCCAGCAGTGAGACAGGGGTTACGTACGAGCAGTACTTC.

This clonotype was found a few times. This rearrangement joins TRBV20-1 to TRBJ2-7, with a weak D call TRBD2 (6 bases). V lost 6 bases and J 3 bases, leaving 15 bases between the germline ends. CDR3 length: 13 amino acids. From germline, CDR1 is DFQATT and CDR2 SNEGSKA (reference sequence). CDR3 sequence (DNA): TGCAGTGCCAGGGACTCTACACTCTACGAGCAGTACGTC. It codes for CSARDSTLYEQYV.

This sequence joins TRBV5-1 and TRBJ1-1, with no clear D. There are 14 residues in the CDR3. Trimming pared 1 base from V and 1 base from J, leaving 8 bases between. CDR1 and CDR2 (germline): SGHRS, YFSETQ. This CDR3 reads CASSLHGGNTEAFF. In DNA form, the CDR3 reads TGCGCCAGCAGCTTGCACGGCGGGAACACTGAAGCTTTCTTT. The full variable domain, rest sourced from reference TRBV5-1 and TRBJ1-1, is KAGVTQTPRYLIKTRGQQVTLSCSPISGHRSVSWYQQTPGQGLQFLFEYFSETQRNKGNFPGRFSGRQFSNSRSEMNVSTLELGDSALYLCASSLHGGNTEAFFGQGTRLTVV.

In this sample, this clonotype turned up a few times. This chain joins TRBV27 and TRBJ2-7; TRBD1 aligns across 7 bases. The CDR3 length is 12 residues. Germline V gives CDR1 MNHEY, CDR2 SMNVEV (reference sequence). V lost 2 bases, J lost 6 bases, and 1 base stayed unmatched. The CDR3 sequence: CASSLRQGEQYF. CDR3 in DNA: TGTGCCAGCAGTTTAAGACAGGGCGAGCAGTACTTC.

This clonotype showed up many times. The chain recombines TRBV28 with TRBJ2-7, with 11 bases lining up with TRBD2. Trimming took 6 bases from V and 7 from J; bases not matched to a gene: 17. This CDR3 contains 17 residues. Germline lookup yields CDR1 MDHEN and CDR2 SYDVKM. CDR3 loop: CASSPRGLAVTLGEQYF. CDR3 bases: TGTGCCAGCAGCCCTCGGGGACTAGCGGTAACCCTAGGGGAGCAGTACTTC.

This clonotype was counted between two and nine times. V is TRBV29-1 and J is TRBJ1-5; 10 bases are a match to TRBD1. The CDR3 runs 13 residues. Losses at the gene ends were 4 bases for V and 6 bases for J; bases not matched to a gene: 3. Germline V gives CDR1 SQVTM, CDR2 ANQGSEA. For the CDR3, the DNA is TGCAGCGTTGGTTGGGACAGGGGTCAGCCCCAGCATTTT. Amino acids: CSVGWDRGQPQHF.

This chain links TRBV5-4 with TRBJ2-3, with D tentatively TRBD2 (5 bases). The V end lost 10 bases, the J end lost 6 bases, and 18 bases lay between the germline ends. The CDR3 totals 13 residues. Germline loops: CDR1 SGHNT, CDR2 YYREEE (reference sequence). The CDR3 DNA is TGTGCCTCCCATGGTCTAGCTGCCGATACGCAGTATTTT. It encodes CASHGLAADTQYF.

V and J are TRBV28 and TRBJ2-6; D call uncertain. Germline-derived CDR1 and CDR2 are MDHEN and SYDVKM. The CDR3 is 15 amino acids. V lost 5 bases and J lost 0, with 8 bases in between. The DNA for the CDR3 is TGTGCCAGCAGTCTTCTCTTCTCTGGGGCCAACGTCCTGACTTTC. Amino acid sequence: CASSLLFSGANVLTF.